The T cell receptor beta chain described here comes from a study of human T cells and chemical hapten exposure. Study-level information: Patients' scalps got diphenylcyclopropenone weekly throughout the approximately 25-week study.

Described time point: pre-sensitization, week 0. Treatment denoted: therapeutic diphenylcyclopropenone sensitization with weekly scalp DPC. Germline lookup yields CDR1 DFQATT and CDR2 SNEGSKA (reference sequence). The ends lost 4 bases at V and 6 bases at J; junction bases unmatched: 10. The CDR3 totals 15 residues. Via MiXCR, TCRdb re-called the RACE reads, giving one row per CDR3 protein. The sample has about 260,000 distinct CDR3 sequences; about 9% are singletons. This specimen consisted of whole blood, obtained in connection with sensitization to the hapten diphenylcyclopropenone (DPC). This sequence joins TRBV20-1 and TRBJ2-3; 10 positions agree with TRBD2. This receptor was identified in a woman in her thirties or forties with alopecia areata. Some clones in this sample may be carry-over from other donors' samples. The chain's CDR3 is CSATKSGRAVDTQYF. CDR3 nucleotide sequence: TGCAGTGCTACCAAAAGCGGGAGGGCCGTTGATACGCAGTATTTT.